The 30 T cell receptor beta chains listed next were all sequenced from one sample in a study of beta chain features in type 1 diabetes (dated by TCRdb to between 2018 and 2020). Study-level results and caveats: A moderate but significant shortening of TCRB CDR3 length was observed in type 1 diabetes patients in all four CD4+ subsets.

The protocol used for the library was the immunoSEQ multiplex PCR assay. All of the isolated RNA was reverse transcribed with the High Capacity cDNA Reverse Transcription Kit, so expressed TCRB transcripts were sequenced. The source is immuneACCESS, and TCRdb retained only in-frame sequences with V and J called. Part of the clones is not carried over; for the studies checked, unresolved V genes explain less than half of this, and the remainder is unexplained. This sample gives 130,000 or so clones in total; around 8.8% of them show up just once. Of the sample, 0.6% to 0.9% falls within the top ten clones. No antigen has been assigned to these receptors. Sample: central memory CD4+ T cells from blood. These TCRs come from a young man with type 1 diabetes.

J is TRBJ2-7 and V is TRBV10-3; 12 nucleotides match TRBD1. Germline values: CDR1 ENHRY, CDR2 SYGVKD. V shed 10 bases, J shed 9 bases, and the junction held 16 bases outside the gene matches. CDR3 length: 15 amino acids. In DNA form, the CDR3 reads TGTGCCAGCAGCGGTTCCGGGACAGGGGGCATCGGGCAGTACTTC. It specifies CASSGSGTGGIGQYF.

This clone was seen many times. The J gene is TRBJ2-1, the V gene TRBV5-1; D remains unclear. The CDR3 runs 13 residues. V dropped 7 bases and J dropped 0 bases, with 8 bases sitting between them. Germline CDR1 is SGHRS and CDR2 is YFSETQ. The CDR3 sequence: CASSLSSYNEQFF. CDR3 DNA: TGCGCCAGCTCTCTGAGCTCCTACAATGAGCAGTTCTTC.

This clone was counted only a few times. The chain links TRBV4-1 to TRBJ2-1; 8 nucleotides match TRBD2. Germline CDR1 MGHRA, CDR2 YSYEKL. This CDR3 region has 16 residues. V lost 3 bases and J lost 6; bases outside the gene matches: 10. For the CDR3, the DNA is TGCGCCAGCAGCCAGATGACGGGGGGGCGTCGCAATGAGCAGTTCTTC. As protein: CASSQMTGGRRNEQFF.

There are a few counts of this clone. V is TRBV6-1 and J is TRBJ1-1; 9 nucleotides agree with TRBD1. CDR1 MNHNS and CDR2 SASEGT come from the germline V gene. CDR3 length: 13 residues. Trimming took 8 bases from V and 3 from J; bases not matched to a gene: 4. CDR3: CASGTGSDTEAFF. In DNA, the CDR3 is TGTGCCAGCGGGACAGGGAGTGACACTGAAGCTTTCTTT.

This clone was detected only a few times. The genes are TRBV5-4 and TRBJ2-4, with TRBD1 matching over 8 bases. CDR1 SGHNT and CDR2 YYREEE come from the germline V gene (reference sequence). This CDR3 contains 17 residues. With 4 bases clipped from V and 3 bases from J, the junction kept 12 bases outside the gene matches. The CDR3, as DNA: TGTGCCAGCAGCCCGGATGGAGGGACAGGCCTCAAAAACATTCAGTACTTC. Translating gives CASSPDGGTGLKNIQYF.

This clone was detected only a few times. The genes are TRBV5-1 and TRBJ1-6; D gene ambiguous. Germline V gene lookup returns CDR1 SGHRS and CDR2 YFSETQ. The CDR3 is made up of 16 amino acids. The V end lost 4 bases, the J end lost 0 bases, and 11 bases lay between the germline ends. The CDR3 loop is CASSPGSGSYNSPLHF. DNA of the CDR3: TGCGCCAGCAGCCCGGGGAGTGGCTCCTATAATTCACCCCTCCACTTT.

V and J are TRBV5-1 and TRBJ1-5, with TRBD1 as a possible D gene (6 bases). Trimming removed 0 bases from V and 7 bases from J, with 11 bases in between. Germline V gene lookup returns CDR1 SGHRS and CDR2 YFSETQ. This CDR3 is 14 amino acids long. The CDR3, as DNA: TGCGCCAGCAGCTTGGGGGGGCCTGAGCAGCCCCAGCATTTT. It encodes CASSLGGPEQPQHF.

This clone was counted a few times. The V call is TRBV6-5, the J call TRBJ2-3; 7 nucleotides agree with TRBD1. The junction had 1 base not matched to a gene; V was cut back by 0 bases and J by 1 base. The CDR3 has 15 amino acids. From germline, CDR1 is MNHEY and CDR2 SVGAGI. The CDR3 reads CASSYSQGGTDTQYF. In nucleotides, the CDR3 is TGTGCCAGCAGTTACTCCCAGGGGGGCACAGATACGCAGTATTTT.

The sample holds a few counts of this clone. The V call is TRBV28, the J call TRBJ1-5; 7 bases agree with TRBD1. V trimming: 6 bases; J trimming: 9 bases; junction bases outside the gene matches: 8. The germline gives CDR1 MDHEN, CDR2 SYDVKM. The CDR3 is 13 amino acids. CDR3 amino acids: CASSLGTARPQHF. CDR3 DNA: TGTGCCAGCAGCCTCGGGACAGCACGGCCCCAGCATTTT.

This clone was seen a few times. This chain joins TRBV2 and TRBJ2-2, with 8 bases that match TRBD1. Germline lookup yields CDR1 SNHLY and CDR2 FYNNEI. The junction had 1 base not matched to a gene; V was cut back by 7 bases and J by 0 bases. This CDR3 contains 14 residues. The CDR3 protein is CASKGQANTGELFF. DNA of the CDR3: TGTGCCAGCAAGGGACAGGCGAACACCGGGGAGCTGTTTTTT.

This clone came up a few times. J is TRBJ2-5 and V is TRBV19; the D gene is possibly TRBD2 (6 bases). CDR3 length: 15 residues. The V end lost 1 base, the J end lost 1 base, and 10 bases lay between the germline ends. CDR1 LNHDA and CDR2 SQIVND come from the germline V gene (reference sequence). As DNA, the CDR3 is TGTGCCAGTAGTATAGGTTCTAGCGCCCAAGAGACCCAGTACTTC. Translation gives CASSIGSSAQETQYF. Drawing the rest from reference TRBV19 and TRBJ2-5, the complete variable domain is DGGITQSPKYLFRKEGQNVTLSCEQNLNHDAMYWYRQDPGQGLRLIYYSQIVNDFQKGDIAEGYSVSREKKESFPLTVTSAQKNPTAFYLCASSIGSSAQETQYFGPGTRLLVL.

There are many counts of this clone. The V gene is TRBV5-1, the J gene TRBJ2-7; 8 nucleotides line up with TRBD2. Germline V gene sequence: CDR1 SGHRS, CDR2 YFSETQ. This CDR3 spans 15 amino acids. V lost 3 bases to trimming and J lost 1 base; unmatched junction nucleotides: 6. CDR3 protein: CASSSSGGISYEQYF. For the CDR3, the DNA is TGCGCCAGCAGCTCCAGCGGGGGAATTTCCTACGAGCAGTACTTC.

The chain carries TRBV6-1 and TRBJ2-4; a possible D gene is TRBD2 (6 bases). Trimming removed 2 bases from V and 6 bases from J, with 8 bases in between. Germline V gives CDR1 MNHNS, CDR2 SASEGT. The CDR3 is 13 amino acids. The CDR3 loop is CASSESGGNIQYF. The CDR3 DNA reads TGTGCCAGCAGTGAATCCGGGGGAAACATTCAGTACTTC.

The gene calls are TRBV6-6 and TRBJ2-7; 10 bases are shared with TRBD1. The junction had 15 bases not matched to a gene; V was cut back by 10 bases and J by 3 bases. The CDR3 sequence is 16 residues long. Germline V gives CDR1 MNHNY, CDR2 SVGAGI (reference sequence). The CDR3 nucleotides are TGTGCCACCACGTTCCCTACCGGGACAGGGGACTACGAGCAGTACTTC. Translated: CATTFPTGTGDYEQYF.

The chain uses TRBV6-1 and TRBJ1-4; D gene unclear. V was cut by 1 base and J by 8 bases, with 17 bases left in between. Germline values: CDR1 MNHNS, CDR2 SASEGT. The CDR3 is 16 residues long. CDR3 protein: CASSEGVIGEGEKLFF. In DNA form, the CDR3 reads TGTGCCAGCAGTGAAGGAGTAATTGGGGAGGGCGAAAAACTGTTTTTT.

With regard to this clone: Other DNA sequences of this sample code for an identical CDR3. V gene TRBV28 combines with J gene TRBJ1-5; no reliable D call. Germline V CDR1 and CDR2: MDHEN, SYDVKM. The CDR3 length is 13 residues. V lost 2 bases and J 4 bases, leaving 6 bases between the germline ends. Written as DNA, the CDR3 is TGTGCCAGCAGTTTAACCGGGAATCAGCCCCAGCATTTT. Protein: CASSLTGNQPQHF.

The rearrangement links TRBV18 to TRBJ2-7; the D gene is possibly TRBD2 (6 bases). This CDR3 is built from 13 residues. Germline V gene lookup returns CDR1 KGHSH and CDR2 LQKENI. V lost 3 bases, J lost 6 bases, and 12 bases lay in between. CDR3 in DNA: TGTGCCAGCTCACCTTTCGGGGGTAGCGAGCAGTACTTC. It codes for CASSPFGGSEQYF.

There are many counts of this clone. CDR3 in amino acids: CASSPGGRETQYF. Written as DNA, the CDR3 is TGTGCCAGCAGCCCGGGGGGCCGGGAGACCCAGTACTTC. The V call is TRBV7-2, the J call TRBJ2-5; a weak D match, TRBD2 (7 bases). The germline gives CDR1 SGHTA, CDR2 FQGNSA. This CDR3 region has 13 residues. Trimming removed 5 bases from V and 5 bases from J, with 12 bases in between.

The genes are TRBV6-6 and TRBJ1-5, with 7 bases identical to TRBD1. The CDR3 covers 15 residues. The germline gives CDR1 MNHNY, CDR2 SVGAGI (reference sequence). The ends lost 6 bases at V and 0 bases at J; junction bases unmatched: 5. CDR3 loop: CASRSGQFSNQPQHF. CDR3 DNA sequence: TGTGCCAGCAGGTCGGGACAGTTTAGCAATCAGCCCCAGCATTTT.

The chain recombines TRBV2 with TRBJ2-7, with 9 nucleotides matching TRBD2. In germline, CDR1 is SNHLY, CDR2 FYNNEI. V shed 1 base and J 2 bases; nucleotides not matched to a gene: 6. The CDR3 spans 16 residues. CDR3 protein: CASSEGVAGEPYEQYF. In nucleotides, the CDR3 is TGTGCCAGCAGTGAAGGTGTAGCGGGGGAGCCCTACGAGCAGTACTTC.

This chain links TRBV11-2 with TRBJ2-5; 8 bases line up with TRBD2. V was pared by 1 base and J by 1 base, with 2 bases of the junction left unmatched. Germline CDR1 is SGHAT and CDR2 is FQNNGV. This CDR3 contains 15 residues. The CDR3 sequence: CASSLGGGLQETQYF. The CDR3 DNA reads TGTGCCAGCAGCTTAGGCGGGGGGCTCCAAGAGACCCAGTACTTC.

The V and J genes are TRBV5-1 and TRBJ2-1; 7 nucleotides agree with TRBD1. The CDR3 contains 12 residues. The J segment lost 16 bases and the V segment lost 2 bases, leaving 9 bases of the junction unmatched. Germline-derived CDR1 and CDR2 are SGHRS and YFSETQ. The CDR3 DNA reads TGCGCCAGCAGCTTACAGGGGAACAGGGGTTTCTTC. The encoded protein is CASSLQGNRGFF.

V is TRBV7-2 and J is TRBJ1-2; D remains ambiguous. The CDR3 is 17 residues long. The germline V gene has CDR1 SGHTA and CDR2 FQGNSA. V was shortened by 5 bases and J by 0 bases, with 19 bases between the two germline ends. The CDR3 coding sequence is TGTGCCAGCAGCGTAACCCTAGGTGCCCGATCTAACTATGGCTACACCTTC. It translates to CASSVTLGARSNYGYTF.

The chain is built from TRBV14 and TRBJ2-1; 10 bases map to TRBD2. Per the germline V gene, CDR1 is SGHDN and CDR2 is FVKESK. This CDR3 region has 15 residues. The trim removed 4 bases at V and 6 bases at J, leaving 6 bases unmatched. The CDR3 nucleotides read TGTGCCAGCAGCCCCCTAGCGGGGGCGGGCAATGAGCAGTTCTTC. Its protein is CASSPLAGAGNEQFF.

This clone was found a few times. The chain links TRBV7-9 to TRBJ2-3; no clear D gene. The CDR3 has 12 residues. The germline V and J ends were trimmed by 5 bases and 9 bases, with 12 bases remaining between them. The germline V gene encodes CDR1 SEHNR and CDR2 FQNEAQ (reference sequence). This CDR3 reads CASSQRSITQYF. The CDR3 DNA is TGTGCCAGCAGCCAGAGGTCAATCACGCAGTATTTT.

The J gene is TRBJ2-3, the V gene TRBV2; D may be TRBD2 (6 bases). The CDR3 sequence is 15 residues long. Per germline, CDR1 SNHLY and CDR2 FYNNEI. V lost 0 bases to trimming and J lost 9 bases, with 16 bases between them. For the CDR3, the DNA is TGTGCCAGCAGTGAAGCGCTTCAGGGACGGGGGACGCAGTATTTT. Residues: CASSEALQGRGTQYF.

The chain recombines TRBV7-3 with TRBJ2-1, with D perhaps TRBD2 (6 bases). Trimming removed 2 bases at V and 5 bases at J, with 22 bases between. Germline loops: CDR1 SGHTA, CDR2 FQGTGA. This CDR3 spans 18 amino acids. The CDR3 reads CASSLETPGWGTHNEQFF. The CDR3 bases are TGTGCCAGCAGCTTAGAAACGCCCGGCTGGGGGACTCACAATGAGCAGTTCTTC.

This clone was seen more than once but under ten times. The chain combines TRBV5-4 with TRBJ2-5, with 8 bases fitting TRBD1. In germline, CDR1 is SGHNT, CDR2 YYREEE (reference sequence). The trim removed 3 bases at V and 5 bases at J, leaving 9 bases unmatched. There are 15 residues in the CDR3. The CDR3, as DNA: TGTGCCAGCAGCTCGCCAGGGGGCGTCGAGGAGACCCAGTACTTC. Protein product: CASSSPGGVEETQYF.

This clone was found a few times. The chain carries TRBV7-2 and TRBJ2-3; 13 bases are a match to TRBD2. Trimming removed 2 bases from V and 7 bases from J; junction bases left unmatched: 6. CDR3 length: 16 residues. Germline CDR1 reads SGHTA; CDR2 reads FQGNSA. The CDR3 sequence is CASSLTLAGGHHTQYF. DNA for the CDR3: TGTGCCAGCAGCTTAACACTAGCGGGGGGGCACCATACGCAGTATTTT.

This clone has just a few counts. The chain carries TRBV15 and TRBJ2-1; tentatively, D is TRBD2 (6 bases). Germline values: CDR1 LNHNV, CDR2 YYDKDF (reference sequence). This CDR3 has 13 residues. The V gene lost 3 bases and the J gene lost 9 bases, with 12 bases spanning the gap. CDR3 DNA sequence: TGTGCCACCAGCAGGGTCGGAGGGTCTGAGCAGTTCTTC. Translated: CATSRVGGSEQFF.